The 5 T cell receptor beta chains below come from one sample, sequenced in a study of T cells in Graves' hyperthyroidism and ophthalmopathy. Amplification yielded TCR beta CDR3 regions, with RNA transcripts as the source. HTBI primers drove first-round RT-PCR of the TCR CDR3. TCRdb fed the multiplex PCR reads into MiXCR, producing one record per CDR3 protein. The repertoire holds 550,000 to 800,000 distinct CDR3 sequences, with roughly 17% as singletons. The source material was blood. The receptors here all came from a man aged 45 to 65 with Graves' hyperthyroidism.

The chain couples TRBV7-9 to TRBJ2-1, with D perhaps TRBD2 (6 bases). Deletions cut 1 base from V and 2 bases from J, with 15 bases between. CDR1 is SEHNR, CDR2 FQNEAQ, per germline (reference sequence). The CDR3 spans 17 residues. Here the CDR3 DNA reads TGTGCCAGCAGCTTAGTTTCCGGGAGAACCCCCTACAATGAGCAGTTCTTC. Amino acid sequence: CASSLVSGRTPYNEQFF.

This clonotype was counted at least ten times. The chain links TRBV2 to TRBJ1-2; 7 bases map to TRBD1. Germline CDR1 reads SNHLY; CDR2 reads FYNNEI. The CDR3 runs to 13 residues. After removal of 6 bases from V and 4 bases from J, the junction contained 5 bases not matched to a gene. The CDR3 DNA reads as TGTGCCAGCAGAGGGGACAGCGCCTATGGCTACACCTTC. It specifies CASRGDSAYGYTF.

V gene TRBV12-3 or TRBV12-4 combines with J gene TRBJ2-1; D unresolved. The V end was cut by 3 bases, the J end by 10 bases, with 13 bases between. CDR3 size: 13 residues. CDR3 sequence: CASSFAPYSEQFF. CDR3 bases: TGTGCCAGCAGTTTCGCCCCTTATTCCGAGCAGTTCTTC.

Many counts were recorded for this clonotype. The chain has TRBV28 and TRBJ1-4, with D possibly TRBD1 on 6 matching bases. The V end lost 2 bases, the J end lost 10 bases, and 11 bases lay between the germline ends. CDR1 is MDHEN, CDR2 SYDVKM, per germline. CDR3 length: 13 residues. CDR3 sequence reads: CASSLPGVAKLFF. The CDR3 coding sequence is TGTGCCAGCAGTTTACCAGGGGTGGCAAAACTGTTTTTT.

This chain uses TRBV27 with TRBJ2-1; 8 bases agree with TRBD1. Germline loops: CDR1 MNHEY, CDR2 SMNVEV (reference sequence). The J segment lost 8 bases and the V segment lost 5 bases, leaving 17 bases of the junction unmatched. The CDR3 loop spans 17 amino acids. CDR3 region: CASSAGGDLFTYHEQFF. The CDR3 coding sequence is TGTGCCAGCAGTGCAGGGGGCGACCTCTTTACGTACCATGAGCAGTTCTTC.